This TCR beta chain is drawn from a study of cytomegalovirus exposure and HLA in healthy donors. Comments on this clone: Its antigen is as yet unknown.

Study-level findings and limits: Altogether, some 170 TCR beta chains were recorded as cytomegalovirus-associated.

V was shortened by 5 bases and J by 3 bases, with 12 bases between the two germline ends. The CDR3 sequence is 13 residues long. Germline V lookup: CDR1 SGHRS, CDR2 YFSETQ. The study ran its PCR with 60 Vbeta and 13 Jbeta primers. Using immunoSEQ multiplex PCR, the repertoire was profiled, and TCRdb retains in-frame clones only, with some absent. The table has 150,000 to 200,000 clones, about 85% seen once; the top ten hold around 0.98%. The J gene is TRBJ2-7, the V gene TRBV5-1, with a weak D call TRBD2 (6 bases). The sequence was obtained from a boy aged 2-15 years in good health and CMV-seronegative. The sample was PBMCs. The CDR3 DNA reads TGCGCCAGCAGGCGGGGCAGGCACTACGAGCAGTACTTC. Its translation is CASRRGRHYEQYF.